These 25 T cell receptor beta chains share one sample of origin, sequenced in a study of blood T cells in healthy people across ages. A sample-barcoded 5' primer and a J-beta primer mix were used in a second PCR of about 7 to 12 cycles. In TCRdb, the 5' RACE reads were re-called with MiXCR into one record per CDR3 protein. Of around 800,000 distinct CDR3 sequences in the sample, roughly 25% were seen once. This same sample was also taken into another study, of T cells of mothers and their children.

Sequenced input: blood. These receptors all come from a boy between 5 and 17 years old in good health.

For the CDR3, the DNA is TGCGCCAGCAGCTCGCCCGTTACAGGGGGCTCCTACAATGAGCAGTTCTTC. Its protein product is CASSSPVTGGSYNEQFF. The gene calls are TRBV5-1 and TRBJ2-1, with 8 bases aligning to TRBD1. Germline trimming cut 3 bases from V and 0 bases from J; bases unmatched to any gene: 8. The germline V gene encodes CDR1 SGHRS and CDR2 YFSETQ. The CDR3 runs 17 residues.

The rearrangement joins TRBV7-2 to TRBJ2-5; TRBD1 matches 9 bases. The J call may be mistaken, given a closer DNA end match to TRBJ2-1. The length of the CDR3 is 16 residues. Germline CDR1 reads SGHTA; CDR2 reads FQGNSA. The CDR3 nucleotides read TGTGCCAGCAGCGCTCAGAACAGGGGGCAGTACAATGAGCAGTTCTTC. Its translation: CASSAQNRGQYNEQFF.

In this sample, this clonotype turned up a few times. CDR3 protein: CASTGQGYNEQFF. CDR3 sequence (DNA): TGTGCCAGCACCGGACAGGGGTACAATGAGCAGTTCTTC. The chain combines TRBV6-1 with TRBJ2-1; 9 bases agree with TRBD1. J lost 4 bases, V lost 7 bases, and 2 bases had no gene match. CDR3 length equals 13 residues. CDR1 MNHNS and CDR2 SASEGT come from the germline V gene.

This clonotype was observed at least ten times. The V gene is TRBV20-1, the J gene TRBJ2-5; D might be TRBD1 or TRBD2, each matching 5 bases. Between the trimmed V and J ends, which lost 2 bases and 2 bases, there was a span of 12 bases. The germline CDR1 and CDR2 sequences are DFQATT and SNEGSKA (reference sequence). This CDR3 region has 14 residues. The CDR3 loop reads CSARPLGVQETQYF. The CDR3, as DNA: TGCAGTGCTAGACCACTAGGGGTACAAGAGACCCAGTACTTC.

The chain carries TRBV20-1 and TRBJ2-5; tentative D call: TRBD1 (5 bases). The CDR3 extends over 12 amino acids. The V and J ends lost 6 bases and 2 bases respectively, with 10 bases between them. CDR1 and CDR2 (germline): DFQATT, SNEGSKA (reference sequence). The CDR3 spells CSATTGQETQYF. The CDR3, as DNA: TGCAGTGCCACTACAGGACAAGAGACCCAGTACTTC.

The J gene is TRBJ1-4, the V gene TRBV5-1; D is perhaps TRBD1 (6 bases). The CDR3 contains 14 residues. Germline-derived CDR1 and CDR2 are SGHRS and YFSETQ. V was clipped by 4 bases and J by 4 bases, with 11 bases between them. The CDR3 bases are TGCGCCAGCAGCAAACAGGGCCTTAATGAAAAACTGTTTTTT. It translates to CASSKQGLNEKLFF.

The rearrangement uses TRBV7-9 and TRBJ2-5, with D possibly TRBD2 on 5 matching bases. The CDR3 has 16 amino acids. CDR1 and CDR2 (germline): SEHNR, FQNEAQ (reference sequence). The germline V and J ends were trimmed by 5 bases and 0 bases, with 16 bases remaining between them. CDR3 residues: CASSMPARGNQETQYF. In nucleotides, the CDR3 is TGTGCCAGCAGCATGCCCGCTCGAGGGAACCAAGAGACCCAGTACTTC.

This clonotype was counted only a few times. V is TRBV6-2 or TRBV6-3 and J is TRBJ2-7; a possible D gene is TRBD2 (6 bases). Germline assignment: CDR1 MNHEY and CDR2 SVGEGT. This CDR3 has 13 amino acids. V lost 7 bases and J 0 bases, leaving 10 bases between the germline ends. CDR3 protein: CASMAGSSYEQYF. The CDR3 region has the DNA TGTGCCAGCATGGCGGGGAGCTCCTACGAGCAGTACTTC.

The chain is built from TRBV6-5 and TRBJ2-2; D assignment may be TRBD1 or TRBD2 (5 bases each). Germline assignment: CDR1 MNHEY and CDR2 SVGAGI. V was trimmed by 6 bases and J by 7 bases, leaving 9 bases between them. There are 12 residues in the CDR3. The CDR3 DNA follows: TGTGCCAGCAGCCGGGACGGCGGGGAGCTGTTTTTT. As protein: CASSRDGGELFF.

This clonotype was picked up a small number of times. The gene calls are TRBV6-5 and TRBJ1-4; 8 bases align to TRBD1. V lost 2 bases to trimming and J lost 8 bases; unmatched junction nucleotides: 7. This CDR3 is built from 15 residues. Germline V gene lookup returns CDR1 MNHEY and CDR2 SVGAGI. This CDR3 is CASSYGTGGAEKLFF. The CDR3 coding sequence is TGTGCCAGCAGTTACGGGACAGGAGGGGCCGAAAAACTGTTTTTT.

The CDR3 reads CSVEGQLPPYEQYF. CDR3 nucleotides: TGCAGCGTTGAGGGACAGCTACCCCCCTACGAGCAGTACTTC. The chain links TRBV29-1 to TRBJ2-1, with 7 nucleotides matching TRBD1. Judging by the DNA end, TRBJ2-7 fits better; the J call may be wrong. The CDR3 runs to 14 residues. Germline values: CDR1 SQVTM, CDR2 ANQGSEA.

The chain employs TRBV29-1 and TRBJ1-2; D remains ambiguous. V shed 4 bases and J shed 6 bases, with 9 bases lying between them. CDR1 and CDR2 from the germline V gene are SQVTM and ANQGSEA. This CDR3 region has 11 residues. CDR3 loop: CSVVGSNGYTF. Written as DNA, the CDR3 is TGCAGCGTTGTAGGGTCGAATGGCTACACCTTC.

The sample holds many counts of this clonotype. The chain recombines TRBV7-9 with TRBJ2-3, with D possibly being TRBD1 (5 bases). V was pared by 1 base and J by 1 base, with 9 bases between. CDR3 size: 15 residues. In germline, CDR1 is SEHNR, CDR2 FQNEAQ (reference sequence). The CDR3 region is CASSLGGARTDTQYF. The CDR3 nucleotides read TGTGCCAGCAGCTTAGGTGGGGCGCGCACAGATACGCAGTATTTT.

The V and J genes are TRBV6-7 and TRBJ1-5; D gene unclear. TRBV6-7 is recorded as an ORF, its role being uncertain. This CDR3 has 17 residues. V was trimmed by 8 bases and J by 0 bases, leaving 20 bases between them. The DNA for the CDR3 is TGTGCCAGCGATTACGCTCGAGCGGACTATAGCAATCAGCCCCAGCATTTT. It yields the protein CASDYARADYSNQPQHF.

The rearrangement links TRBV12-3 or TRBV12-4 to TRBJ2-6; D is undetermined. Trimming shortened V by 2 bases and J by 1 base, and 3 bases separated the two germline ends. The CDR3 spans 14 residues. As DNA, the CDR3 is TGTGCCAGCAGTTTAAAGTCTGGGGCCAACGTCCTGACTTTC. Its protein product is CASSLKSGANVLTF.

This clonotype has a handful of counts. This sequence joins TRBV14 and TRBJ2-2; perhaps D is TRBD1 or TRBD2 (6 bases each). This CDR3 comprises 17 residues. V was shortened by 2 bases and J by 0 bases, with 13 bases between the two germline ends. Germline CDR1 is SGHDN and CDR2 is FVKESK. The CDR3 sequence: CASSQKWGASNTGELFF. CDR3 bases: TGTGCCAGCAGCCAAAAGTGGGGGGCATCGAACACCGGGGAGCTGTTTTTT.

This chain joins TRBV27 and TRBJ2-3; tentative D call: TRBD2 (6 bases). The CDR3 consists of 13 residues. Germline assignment: CDR1 MNHEY and CDR2 SMNVEV (reference sequence). Deletions cut 9 bases from V and 1 base from J, with 11 bases between. CDR3 region: CASRGSGTDTQYF. The CDR3, as DNA: TGTGCCAGTCGGGGGAGCGGCACAGATACGCAGTATTTT.

V gene TRBV5-5 combines with J gene TRBJ1-2; D possibly corresponds to TRBD1 (5 bases). CDR1 is SGHKS, CDR2 YYEKEE, per germline (reference sequence). The CDR3 spans 14 residues. V was pared by 4 bases and J by 2 bases, with 12 bases between. The CDR3 DNA follows: TGTGCCAGCAGCCGACGGGACGGCAACTATGGCTACACCTTC. Protein: CASSRRDGNYGYTF.

This chain links TRBV29-1 with TRBJ1-2; D not certain. CDR3 length: 12 residues. The V gene's germline CDR1 is SQVTM and CDR2 ANQGSEA. V was shortened by 4 bases and J by 4 bases, with 10 bases between the two germline ends. CDR3 region: CSVAADLYGYTF. The CDR3 DNA is TGCAGCGTTGCGGCTGACCTCTATGGCTACACCTTC. Full variable domain (remainder filled in from reference TRBV29-1 and TRBJ1-2): SAVISQKPSRDICQRGTSLTIQCQVDSQVTMMFWYRQQPGQSLTLIATANQGSEATYESGFVIDKFPISRPNLTFSTLTVSNMSPEDSSIYLCSVAADLYGYTFGSGTRLTVV.

The chain links TRBV12-3 or TRBV12-4 to TRBJ2-5; TRBD1 matches at 10 bases. The V gene end was trimmed by 6 bases and the J gene end by 2 bases; junction bases not matched to a gene: 9. The CDR3 length is 16 residues. The CDR3 protein is CASSSRQGAFQETQYF. DNA for the CDR3: TGTGCCAGCAGCTCAAGACAGGGGGCCTTTCAAGAGACCCAGTACTTC.

This chain connects TRBV4-2 to TRBJ2-5, with D unclear. From germline, CDR1 is LGHNA and CDR2 YNFKEQ. The CDR3 has 15 residues. Trimming cost V 2 bases and J 2 bases, with 12 bases left between them. The CDR3 DNA sequence: TGTGCCAGCAGCCAAAGCCTGACACGACAAGAGACCCAGTACTTC. Translated: CASSQSLTRQETQYF.

The V call is TRBV2, the J call TRBJ1-6, with 8 bases identical to TRBD1. The junction had 12 bases not matched to a gene; V was cut back by 8 bases and J by 9 bases. Germline loops: CDR1 SNHLY, CDR2 FYNNEI. This CDR3 region has 15 residues. CDR3 bases: TGTGCCAGCGGATTGGGTGGACAGGGTACTTCACCCCTCCACTTT. Its translation is CASGLGGQGTSPLHF.

The V call is TRBV29-1, the J call TRBJ1-1; 9 bases map to TRBD1. V lost 4 bases and J lost 1; bases outside the gene matches: 13. CDR3 length equals 17 residues. Germline loops: CDR1 SQVTM, CDR2 ANQGSEA. CDR3 sequence reads: CSVAPGTGKLRNTEAFF. DNA of the CDR3: TGCAGCGTTGCGCCCGGGACAGGGAAGCTTAGGAACACTGAAGCTTTCTTT.

The sample holds a few counts of this clonotype. The chain has TRBV14 and TRBJ1-4; D is uncertain. CDR1 SGHDN and CDR2 FVKESK come from the germline V gene. The CDR3 totals 15 residues. The V gene lost 4 bases and the J gene lost 6 bases, with 15 bases spanning the gap. CDR3 in amino acids: CASSPRVGADEKLFF. Here the CDR3 DNA reads TGTGCCAGCAGCCCGCGGGTAGGCGCGGATGAAAAACTGTTTTTT.

This clonotype was counted only a few times. V usage is TRBV13 and J usage is TRBJ2-2; perhaps D is TRBD1 or TRBD2 (5 bases each). Germline lookup yields CDR1 PRHDT and CDR2 FYEKMQ (reference sequence). This CDR3 has 16 residues. V lost 0 bases, J lost 0 bases, and 8 bases lay in between. In DNA, the CDR3 is TGTGCCAGCAGCTTAGGCCTGGGACCGAACACCGGGGAGCTGTTTTTT. Protein: CASSLGLGPNTGELFF.